The clone carrying this T cell receptor beta chain turned up a few times. This record comes from a study of early T cells in non-severe SARS-CoV-2 infection. Study-level information: Sequencing of bulk RNA from unsorted whole blood was done, without chain pairing.

CDR3 length equals 14 residues. Germline lookup yields CDR1 DFQATT and CDR2 SNEGSKA (reference sequence). V was pared by 7 bases and J by 4 bases, with 7 bases of the junction left unmatched. Attachment of unique molecular identifiers was made to individual cDNA molecules. TCRdb itself ran the 5' RACE reads through MiXCR, one entry per CDR3 protein. Altogether tens of thousands of distinct CDR3 sequences are present, roughly an eighth being singletons, with the ten largest covering 3% to 5%. Sequenced: whole blood. The rearrangement links TRBV20-1 to TRBJ1-6, with 7 nucleotides matching TRBD1. The receptor comes from an adult who was a healthcare worker with PCR-confirmed SARS-CoV-2 infection or an uninfected control (not recorded which). The CDR3: CSGKNRGYNSPLHF. The CDR3 DNA follows: TGCAGTGGTAAAAACAGGGGATATAATTCACCCCTCCACTTT.